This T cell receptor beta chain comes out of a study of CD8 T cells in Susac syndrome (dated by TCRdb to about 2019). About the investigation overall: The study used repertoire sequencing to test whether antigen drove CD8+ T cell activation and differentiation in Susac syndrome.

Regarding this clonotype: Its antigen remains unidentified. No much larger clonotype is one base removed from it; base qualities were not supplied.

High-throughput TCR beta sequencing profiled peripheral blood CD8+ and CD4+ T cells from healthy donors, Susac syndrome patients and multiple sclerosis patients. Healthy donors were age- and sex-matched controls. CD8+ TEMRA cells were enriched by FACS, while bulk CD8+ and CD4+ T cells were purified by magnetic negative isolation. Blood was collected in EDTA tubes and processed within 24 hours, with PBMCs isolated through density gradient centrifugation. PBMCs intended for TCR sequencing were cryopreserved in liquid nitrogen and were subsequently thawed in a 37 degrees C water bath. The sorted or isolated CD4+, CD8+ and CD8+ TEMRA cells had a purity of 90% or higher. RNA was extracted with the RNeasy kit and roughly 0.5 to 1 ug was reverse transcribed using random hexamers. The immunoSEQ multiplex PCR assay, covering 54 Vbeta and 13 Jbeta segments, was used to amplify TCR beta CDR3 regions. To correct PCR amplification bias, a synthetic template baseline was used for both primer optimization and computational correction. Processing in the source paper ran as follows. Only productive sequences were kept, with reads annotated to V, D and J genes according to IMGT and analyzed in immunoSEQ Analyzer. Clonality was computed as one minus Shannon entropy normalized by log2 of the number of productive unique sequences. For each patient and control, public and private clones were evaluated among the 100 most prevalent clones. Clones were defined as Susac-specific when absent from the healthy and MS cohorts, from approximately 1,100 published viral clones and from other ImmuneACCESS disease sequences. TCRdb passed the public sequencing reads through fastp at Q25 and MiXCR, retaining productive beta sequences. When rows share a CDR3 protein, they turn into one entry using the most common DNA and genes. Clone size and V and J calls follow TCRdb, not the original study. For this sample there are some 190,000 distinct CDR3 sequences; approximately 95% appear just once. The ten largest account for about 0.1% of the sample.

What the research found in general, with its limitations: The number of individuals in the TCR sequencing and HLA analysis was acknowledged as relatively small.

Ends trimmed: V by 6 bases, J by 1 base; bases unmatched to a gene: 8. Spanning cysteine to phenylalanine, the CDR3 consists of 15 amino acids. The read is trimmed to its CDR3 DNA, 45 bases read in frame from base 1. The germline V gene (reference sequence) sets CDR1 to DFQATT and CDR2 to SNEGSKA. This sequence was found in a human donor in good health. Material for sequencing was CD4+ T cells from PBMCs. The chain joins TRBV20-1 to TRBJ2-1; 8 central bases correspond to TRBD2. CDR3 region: CSAEGGGKSYNEQFF. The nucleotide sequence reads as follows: TGCAGTGCCGAAGGCGGGGGGAAGTCCTACAATGAGCAGTTCTTC.